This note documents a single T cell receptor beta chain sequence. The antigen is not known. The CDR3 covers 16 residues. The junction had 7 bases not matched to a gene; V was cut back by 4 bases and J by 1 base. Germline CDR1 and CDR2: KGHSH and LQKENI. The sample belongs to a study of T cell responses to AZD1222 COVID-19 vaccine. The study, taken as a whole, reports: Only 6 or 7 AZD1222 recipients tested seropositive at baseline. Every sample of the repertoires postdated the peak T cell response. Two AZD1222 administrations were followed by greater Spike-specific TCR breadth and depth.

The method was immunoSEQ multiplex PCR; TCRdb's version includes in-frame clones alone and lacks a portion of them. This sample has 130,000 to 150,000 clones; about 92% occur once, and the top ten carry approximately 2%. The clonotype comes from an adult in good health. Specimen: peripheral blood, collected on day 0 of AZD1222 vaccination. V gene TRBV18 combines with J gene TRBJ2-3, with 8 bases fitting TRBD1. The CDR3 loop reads CASSLRTGSGTDTQYF. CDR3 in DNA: TGTGCCAGCTCACTTAGGACAGGGAGTGGCACAGATACGCAGTATTTT.